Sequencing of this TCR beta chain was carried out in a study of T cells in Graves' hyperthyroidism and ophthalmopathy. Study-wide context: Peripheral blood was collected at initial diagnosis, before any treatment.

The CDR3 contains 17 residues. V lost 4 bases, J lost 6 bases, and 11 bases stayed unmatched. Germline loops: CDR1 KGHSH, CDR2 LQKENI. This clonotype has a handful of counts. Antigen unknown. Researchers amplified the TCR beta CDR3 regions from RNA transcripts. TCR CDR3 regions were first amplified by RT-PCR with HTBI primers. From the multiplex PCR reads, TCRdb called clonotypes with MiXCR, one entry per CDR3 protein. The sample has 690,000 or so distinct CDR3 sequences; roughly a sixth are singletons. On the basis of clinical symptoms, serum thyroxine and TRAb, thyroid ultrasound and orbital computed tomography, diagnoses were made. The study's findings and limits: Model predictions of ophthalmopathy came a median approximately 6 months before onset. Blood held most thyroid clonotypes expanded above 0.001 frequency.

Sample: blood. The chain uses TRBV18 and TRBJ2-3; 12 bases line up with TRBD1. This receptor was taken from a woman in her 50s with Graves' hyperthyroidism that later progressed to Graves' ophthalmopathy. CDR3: CASSQNSGTGGRDTQYF. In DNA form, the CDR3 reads TGTGCCAGCTCACAAAACTCCGGGACAGGGGGCCGGGATACGCAGTATTTT.